This TCR beta chain was documented in a study of T cell changes during pregnancy in multiple sclerosis. Assay used: immunoSEQ multiplex PCR; TCRdb lists only in-frame clones, some missing. The sample contains roughly 35,000 clones, 90% of which appear only once. V dropped 7 bases and J dropped 6 bases, with 10 bases sitting between them. CDR3 length equals 12 residues. Germline V gene sequence: CDR1 SGHVS, CDR2 FNYEAQ. The sequenced sample was CD8+ T cells from peripheral blood mononuclear cells, obtained in the first trimester of pregnancy. The receptor's source is a female donor with multiple sclerosis, enrolled in a pregnancy study. The chain joins TRBV7-6 to TRBJ2-1, with D hard to call. The CDR3 nucleotides read TGTGCCAGCACTTCGAGTGGCAATGAGCAGTTCTTC. As protein: CASTSSGNEQFF.